What follows describes a single TCR beta chain. These data come from a study of T cell changes during pregnancy in multiple sclerosis. The method was immunoSEQ multiplex PCR; TCRdb's version includes in-frame clones alone and lacks a portion of them. Of 90,000 to 120,000 clones listed, around 94% are singletons. The CDR3 is 16 residues long. J was trimmed by 2 bases and V by 5 bases; bases with no gene match: 7. Germline V gene data show CDR1 as SGHTA and CDR2 as FQGNSA. The V and J genes are TRBV7-2 and TRBJ2-3; TRBD2 matches 10 bases. The sequence derives from a female donor with multiple sclerosis, enrolled in a pregnancy study. The starting material was peripheral blood, obtained in the second trimester of pregnancy. CDR3 region: CASSQPTSGDTDTQYF. CDR3 nucleotides: TGTGCCAGCAGCCAACCCACTAGCGGGGACACAGATACGCAGTATTTT.